This T cell receptor (beta chain) stems from a study of cytomegalovirus exposure and HLA in healthy donors. The study, taken as a whole, reports: Roughly uniform depth of sequencing across donors was assumed in presence/absence analyses. Both high specificity and high sensitivity reportedly marked the classifier's diagnosis of cytomegalovirus status. The productive fraction for most TCR beta V segments was about 87% or about 30% in an earlier analysis. Sequencing had likely introduced a cluster of highly shared sequence variants as an artifact.

Of note for this clone: As yet, its antigen is unknown.

Germline V gives CDR1 SGHDT, CDR2 YYEEEE. V lost 0 bases to trimming and J lost 0 bases; unmatched junction nucleotides: 4. The CDR3 contains 16 residues. A multiplex PCR was run with 60 Vbeta primers and 13 Jbeta primers. Some clones are missing from TCRdb's copy, which holds only in-frame ones; the method was immunoSEQ multiplex PCR. The sample has 200,000 or so clones; approximately 88% are singletons. Sequenced input: PBMCs. The V call is TRBV5-6, the J call TRBJ2-7, with 9 bases identical to TRBD2. This receptor was taken from a boy younger than 10 in good health and CMV-seronegative. In nucleotides, the CDR3 is TGTGCCAGCAGCTTGGCCCAGCGGGAGGTCTCCTACGAGCAGTACTTC. Protein sequence: CASSLAQREVSYEQYF.